Described below is a single T cell receptor (beta chain) sequence and its context. This specimen comes from a study of OX40 agonist ivuxolimab in advanced cancers. Assay: immunoSEQ multiplex PCR; the TCRdb copy retains only in-frame clones and omits some. The table records some 51,000 clones, 70% to 90% of them present only once. Specimen: CD4+ or CD8+ T cells sorted from blood, collected in a trial of the OX40 agonist ivuxolimab. The TCR sequence derives from an adult with an advanced solid tumor such as melanoma, head and neck, liver or kidney cancer.

The CDR3 spells CASSPPSKANTGELFF. The CDR3 DNA follows: TGTGCCAGCTCACCACCGAGTAAGGCGAACACCGGGGAGCTGTTTTTT. V and J are TRBV18 and TRBJ2-2; no firm D call. The CDR3 has 16 residues. V lost 0 bases and J 0 bases, leaving 8 bases between the germline ends. Germline V CDR1 and CDR2: KGHSH, LQKENI.